The sequence of this T cell receptor beta chain was determined in a study of CD8+CD57+ T cells in acquired aplastic anemia. This clonotype was seen a single time. Using genomic DNA as the template, TCR beta VDJ and CDR3 profiling was carried out. A single record per CDR3 protein comes from TCRdb applying MiXCR to the reads. The sample carries around 430,000 distinct CDR3 sequences, approximately 33% recorded once. CDR1 DFQATT and CDR2 SNEGSKA come from the germline V gene (reference sequence). This CDR3 region has 13 residues. Losses at the gene ends were 6 bases for V and 3 bases for J; bases not matched to a gene: 4. All sequencing subjects had displayed CD8+CD57+ cell expansion on flow cytometry. Patients, without exception, had severe acquired aplastic anemia.

The sequence was collected from a human donor with aplastic anemia. This chain links TRBV20-1 with TRBJ2-5, with 10 bases fitting TRBD2. The sequenced sample was sorted CD4+, CD8+, or CD8+CD57+ T cells (not recorded which) from PBMCs. DNA for the CDR3: TGCAGTGCAGAGCGGGGGGGCAAAGAGACCCAGTACTTC. Its protein is CSAERGGKETQYF.